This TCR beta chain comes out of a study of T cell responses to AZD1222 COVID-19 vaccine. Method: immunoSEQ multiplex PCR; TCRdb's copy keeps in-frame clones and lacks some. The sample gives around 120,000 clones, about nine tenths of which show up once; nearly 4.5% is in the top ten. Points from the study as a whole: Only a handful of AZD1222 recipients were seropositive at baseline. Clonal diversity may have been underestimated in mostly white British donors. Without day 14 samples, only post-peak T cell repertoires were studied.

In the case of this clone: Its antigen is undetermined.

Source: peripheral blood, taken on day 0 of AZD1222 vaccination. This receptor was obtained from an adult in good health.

The CDR3: CATSRIDPNTGELFF. DNA of the CDR3: TGTGCCACCTCCAGGATAGACCCGAACACCGGGGAGCTGTTTTTT. The chain employs TRBV24-1 and TRBJ2-2; unclear D gene. The CDR3 is 15 amino acids. Trimming took 9 bases from V and 0 from J, leaving 13 bases between them. CDR1 and CDR2 (germline): KGHDR, SFDVKD.